This passage covers 27 T cell receptor beta chains from one sample sequenced in a study of blood T cell repertoires in COVID-19. Assay used: immunoSEQ multiplex PCR; TCRdb lists only in-frame clones, some missing. The data hold roughly 320,000 clones, with over 75% observed a single time. Sequencing used peripheral blood. Receptors originate from a human donor in a cohort sampled during active COVID-19.

This CDR3 is CASSPDALASNTQYF. The DNA of the CDR3 is TGTGCCAGCTCACCAGACGCCTTAGCTAGCAATACGCAGTATTTT. The chain links TRBV18 to TRBJ2-3; D might be TRBD2 (5 bases). V lost 2 bases and J lost 7, with 16 bases in between. Germline values: CDR1 KGHSH, CDR2 LQKENI. The CDR3 contains 15 residues.

The V gene is TRBV6-2 or TRBV6-3, the J gene TRBJ1-4; D ambiguous. This CDR3 spans 14 amino acids. Germline CDR1 MNHEY, CDR2 SVGEGT. With 2 bases removed from V and 8 bases from J, the gap between germline ends came to 12 bases. The CDR3 nucleotides are TGTGCCAGCAGTTACCCGACCCGGGAAGAAAAACTGTTTTTT. It yields the protein CASSYPTREEKLFF.

This clone has a single count. The genes are TRBV12-5 and TRBJ1-3; the match to TRBD1 covers 7 bases. With 6 bases clipped from V and 2 bases from J, the junction kept 4 bases outside the gene matches. CDR1 and CDR2 (germline): LGHNT, FRNRAP. The CDR3 runs to 14 residues. The CDR3 DNA reads TGTGCTAGTGGCTGGGACAGTGCTGGAAACACCATATATTTT. This sequence encodes CASGWDSAGNTIYF.

The chain uses TRBV4-2 and TRBJ2-5; 12 bases line up with TRBD2. Germline V gene data show CDR1 as LGHNA and CDR2 as YNFKEQ. This CDR3 region has 21 residues. V was clipped by 1 base and J by 5 bases; unmatched bases: 20. The CDR3: CASSQVRGLLAGGPLMETQYF. Written as DNA, the CDR3 is TGTGCCAGCAGCCAAGTGAGAGGTCTTCTAGCGGGGGGGCCTCTTATGGAGACCCAGTACTTC.

This sequence joins TRBV12-5 and TRBJ2-7; tentatively, D is TRBD2 (6 bases). The CDR3 is 15 residues long. V was cut by 0 bases and J by 7 bases, with 16 bases left in between. From germline, CDR1 is LGHNT and CDR2 FRNRAP. CDR3 DNA sequence: TGTGCTAGTGGTTTGGTACTTCGGGAGTATTTTGAGCAGTACTTC. Translation: CASGLVLREYFEQYF.

The CDR3 DNA is TGTGCCAGCAGTCCCCTCTACAGGGGAAAGAATCAGCCCCAGCATTTT. Protein sequence: CASSPLYRGKNQPQHF. The V and J genes are TRBV27 and TRBJ1-5, with 7 bases identical to TRBD1. Germline V gene data show CDR1 as MNHEY and CDR2 as SMNVEV (reference sequence). The CDR3 has 16 residues. Germline trimming cut 5 bases from V and 4 bases from J; bases unmatched to any gene: 11.

This sequence joins TRBV5-1 and TRBJ2-7, with 7 bases aligning to TRBD1. The CDR3 totals 16 residues. The germline gives CDR1 SGHRS, CDR2 YFSETQ. The V gene end was trimmed by 2 bases and the J gene end by 4 bases; junction bases not matched to a gene: 12. CDR3 protein: CASSLTFSTGSYEQYF. CDR3 sequence (DNA): TGCGCCAGCAGCTTAACCTTTTCGACAGGGAGTTACGAGCAGTACTTC.

This sequence joins TRBV14 and TRBJ1-2, with D tentatively TRBD1 (5 bases). Per germline, CDR1 SGHDN and CDR2 FVKESK. The CDR3 length is 15 residues. V lost 1 base, J lost 2 bases, and 11 bases lay in between. CDR3 sequence reads: CASSQGQKGNYGYTF. As DNA, the CDR3 is TGTGCCAGCAGCCAAGGCCAGAAGGGGAACTATGGCTACACCTTC.

V and J are TRBV27 and TRBJ2-7, with unresolved D. The V and J ends lost 0 bases and 2 bases respectively, with 8 bases between them. The CDR3 loop spans 14 amino acids. The germline V gene has CDR1 MNHEY and CDR2 SMNVEV (reference sequence). The CDR3 sequence is CASSLSLATYEQYF. DNA of the CDR3: TGTGCCAGCAGTTTATCCCTCGCGACCTACGAGCAGTACTTC.

The chain combines TRBV19 with TRBJ1-3, with D uncertain. The V gene's germline CDR1 is LNHDA and CDR2 SQIVND (reference sequence). V was shortened by 3 bases and J by 0 bases, with 6 bases between the two germline ends. The CDR3 loop spans 14 amino acids. The CDR3 region is CASSIWSSGNTIYF. CDR3 bases: TGTGCCAGTAGTATTTGGAGCTCTGGAAACACCATATATTTT.

The table lists this clone with a count of one. The chain links TRBV6-5 to TRBJ2-7, with a weak D call TRBD1 (5 bases). Germline CDR1 and CDR2: MNHEY and SVGAGI. Trimming left V 2 bases short and J 6 bases short, with 11 bases between. This CDR3 has 13 amino acids. The CDR3 coding sequence is TGTGCCAGCAGTTACGGGCAGGGCGCCGAGCAGTACTTC. Protein product: CASSYGQGAEQYF.

The chain employs TRBV5-5 and TRBJ2-1, with D possibly matching TRBD2 (5 bases). Germline loops: CDR1 SGHKS, CDR2 YYEKEE (reference sequence). Trimming removed 7 bases from V and 6 bases from J, with 14 bases in between. CDR3 length: 13 amino acids. CDR3 protein: CASLSLAGNEQFF. CDR3 nucleotide sequence: TGTGCCAGCCTATCCCTAGCTGGCAATGAGCAGTTCTTC.

This clone was seen just once. The chain uses TRBV24-1 and TRBJ2-2; D perhaps matches TRBD1 (5 bases). Germline assignment: CDR1 KGHDR and CDR2 SFDVKD. Trimming shortened V by 3 bases and J by 6 bases, and 7 bases separated the two germline ends. This CDR3 has 13 amino acids. CDR3 in DNA: TGTGCCACCAGTGATGGGGCCCCCGGGGAGCTGTTTTTT. This sequence encodes CATSDGAPGELFF.

The chain uses TRBV6-5 and TRBJ1-6, with 7 nucleotides matching TRBD1. V lost 6 bases, J lost 7 bases, and 6 bases stayed unmatched. Germline V gene data show CDR1 as MNHEY and CDR2 as SVGAGI. The CDR3 runs to 14 residues. CDR3 DNA: TGTGCCAGCAGACAGGACAGGATAAATTCACCCCTCCACTTT. Encoded protein: CASRQDRINSPLHF.

The gene calls are TRBV2 and TRBJ2-3; 9 bases match TRBD2. V gave up 2 bases and J gave up 4 bases; unmatched junction bases: 7. The CDR3 totals 16 residues. Germline V lookup: CDR1 SNHLY, CDR2 FYNNEI. The CDR3 nucleotides read TGTGCCAGCAGTGAAATGTGGGGACTAGCAGCAGATACGCAGTATTTT. Its protein product is CASSEMWGLAADTQYF.

The chain recombines TRBV18 with TRBJ1-3; tentatively, D is TRBD1 (6 bases). This CDR3 is 16 amino acids long. Germline-derived CDR1 and CDR2 are KGHSH and LQKENI. Trimming took off 3 bases at V and 1 base at J, with 13 bases between the two ends. CDR3 nucleotides: TGTGCCAGCTCACCGCGGACAGCAGAGTCTGGAAACACCATATATTTT. It codes for CASSPRTAESGNTIYF.

This chain connects TRBV5-6 to TRBJ1-1; D gene ambiguous. Germline assignment: CDR1 SGHDT and CDR2 YYEEEE. V lost 2 bases and J 1 base, leaving 6 bases between the germline ends. The CDR3 is 13 amino acids. CDR3 loop: CASSFRQNTEAFF. The CDR3, as DNA: TGTGCCAGCAGCTTTCGACAGAACACTGAAGCTTTCTTT.

J is TRBJ1-4 and V is TRBV5-1, with 11 bases lining up with TRBD1. Trimming removed 0 bases from V and 7 bases from J; junction bases left unmatched: 8. The germline gives CDR1 SGHRS, CDR2 YFSETQ. CDR3 length: 17 amino acids. The DNA of the CDR3 is TGCGCCAGCAGCTTGGGGGACAGGGGGTTCGGGCTTGAAAAACTGTTTTTT. Translated, it gives CASSLGDRGFGLEKLFF.

The V and J genes are TRBV7-8 and TRBJ1-5, with D tentatively TRBD1 (6 bases). The CDR3 is 16 residues long. The germline V gene has CDR1 SGHVS and CDR2 FQNEAQ. V lost 5 bases and J 2 bases, leaving 16 bases between the germline ends. The CDR3 DNA reads TGTGCCAGCAGCCCACGGGGGGGCGGCGGCAATCAGCCCCAGCATTTT. This gives the protein CASSPRGGGGNQPQHF.

On this clone: Other nucleotide sequences in the sample specify the same CDR3. The V and J genes are TRBV3-1 (or the pseudogene TRBV3-2) and TRBJ1-5; D uncertain. The CDR3 covers 14 residues. Trimming took off 1 base at V and 4 bases at J, with 8 bases between the two ends. The germline V gene has CDR1 LGHDT and CDR2 YNNKEL (reference sequence). The CDR3 protein is CASSQGGGNQPQHF. The CDR3 bases are TGTGCCAGCAGCCAAGGGGGAGGGAATCAGCCCCAGCATTTT.

The chain couples TRBV2 to TRBJ1-2; D possibly corresponds to TRBD1 (6 bases). The CDR3 length is 13 residues. The V gene lost 10 bases and the J gene lost 4 bases, with 16 bases spanning the gap. The germline gives CDR1 SNHLY, CDR2 FYNNEI. The CDR3 is CATGQSGRYGYTF. CDR3 DNA: TGTGCCACCGGACAGAGCGGACGCTATGGCTACACCTTC.

This sequence joins TRBV4-2 and TRBJ1-2; possible D gene TRBD1, 5 bases. V was shortened by 4 bases and J by 0 bases, with 9 bases between the two germline ends. The CDR3 is 14 amino acids. The V gene's germline CDR1 is LGHNA and CDR2 YNFKEQ. The CDR3 sequence is CASSREDTNYGYTF. CDR3 coding DNA: TGTGCCAGCAGCCGAGAGGACACTAACTATGGCTACACCTTC.

V gene TRBV11-2 combines with J gene TRBJ1-2, with TRBD1 as a possible D gene (6 bases). Germline assignment: CDR1 SGHAT and CDR2 FQNNGV. The CDR3 is 19 residues long. The V and J ends lost 4 bases and 4 bases respectively, with 28 bases between them. The CDR3 DNA reads as TGTGCCAGCAGCTCACTATCATACGGGACACCTCCTAACGTCTATGGCTACACCTTC. This translates into CASSSLSYGTPPNVYGYTF. Complete variable domain (other parts from reference TRBV11-2 and TRBJ1-2): EAGVAQSPRYKIIEKRQSVAFWCNPISGHATLYWYQQILGQGPKLLIQFQNNGVVDDSQLPKDRFSAERLKGVDSTLKIQPAKLEDSAVYLCASSSLSYGTPPNVYGYTFGSGTRLTVV.

The chain carries TRBV20-1 and TRBJ1-1, with D maybe TRBD1 (5 bases). The V gene lost 5 bases and the J gene lost 1 base, with 5 bases spanning the gap. Germline CDR1 and CDR2: DFQATT and SNEGSKA (reference sequence). The CDR3 covers 11 residues. CDR3 loop: CSADRNTEAFF. The CDR3 DNA is TGCAGTGCTGACAGGAACACTGAAGCTTTCTTT.

The rearrangement uses TRBV7-9 and TRBJ2-2, with TRBD1 as a possible D gene (7 bases). CDR1 and CDR2 from the germline V gene are SEHNR and FQNEAQ (reference sequence). This CDR3 comprises 14 residues. V was cut by 5 bases and J by 4 bases, with 11 bases left in between. CDR3 protein: CASSRQGGTGELFF. The CDR3 nucleotides read TGTGCCAGCAGCCGACAGGGAGGCACCGGGGAGCTGTTTTTT.

V gene TRBV29-1 combines with J gene TRBJ2-7, with D possibly TRBD2 on 6 matching bases. CDR1 SQVTM and CDR2 ANQGSEA come from the germline V gene. Trimming removed 6 bases at V and 3 bases at J, with 15 bases between. The CDR3 runs to 13 residues. CDR3 in amino acids: CSVEGRAGYEQYF. The CDR3 DNA sequence: TGCAGCGTGGAGGGGCGAGCCGGCTACGAGCAGTACTTC.

The chain links TRBV2 to TRBJ2-7; D is possibly TRBD1 (6 bases). Deletions cut 5 bases from V and 0 bases from J, with 14 bases between. The CDR3 runs to 15 residues. Germline CDR1 is SNHLY and CDR2 is FYNNEI. The CDR3 DNA sequence: TGTGCCAGCAGTACGGCCAGGGGTAGCTCCTACGAGCAGTACTTC. It specifies CASSTARGSSYEQYF. Full variable domain (outside the CDR3, taken from reference TRBV2 and TRBJ2-7): EPEVTQTPSHQVTQMGQEVILRCVPISNHLYFYWYRQILGQKVEFLVSFYNNEISEKSEIFDDQFSVERPDGSNFTLKIRSTKLEDSAMYFCASSTARGSSYEQYFGPGTRLTVT.